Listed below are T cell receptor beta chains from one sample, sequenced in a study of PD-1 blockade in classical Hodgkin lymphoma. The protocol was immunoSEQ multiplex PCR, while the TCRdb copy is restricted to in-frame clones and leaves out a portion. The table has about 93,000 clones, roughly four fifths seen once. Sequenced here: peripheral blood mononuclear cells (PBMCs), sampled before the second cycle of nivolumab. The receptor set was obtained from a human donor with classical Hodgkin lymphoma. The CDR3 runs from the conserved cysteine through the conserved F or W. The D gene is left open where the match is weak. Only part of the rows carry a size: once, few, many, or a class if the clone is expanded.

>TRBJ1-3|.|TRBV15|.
CATSIPGGGNTIYF
TGTGCCACCAGCATCCCGGGGGGGGGAAACACCATATATTTT
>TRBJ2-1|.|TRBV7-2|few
CASSTYGDEQFF
TGTGCCAGCAGCACCTATGGAGATGAGCAGTTCTTC
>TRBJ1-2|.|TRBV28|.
CASSFQGHPLGYGYTF
TGTGCCAGCAGTTTCCAGGGACACCCACTTGGCTATGGCTACACCTTC
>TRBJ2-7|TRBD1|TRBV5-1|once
CASSQGQGPYEQYF
TGCGCCAGCAGCCAGGGACAGGGGCCTTACGAGCAGTACTTC
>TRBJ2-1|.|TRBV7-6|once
CASSPSGLNSYNEQFF
TGTGCCAGCAGCCCCTCCGGGCTAAACTCCTACAATGAGCAGTTCTTC
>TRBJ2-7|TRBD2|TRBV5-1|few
CASSLESSGLSYEQYF
TGCGCCAGCAGCTTGGAATCTAGCGGGCTCTCCTACGAGCAGTACTTC
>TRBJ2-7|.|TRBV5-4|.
CASSPQVGEVSEQYF
TGTGCCAGCAGCCCCCAAGTCGGGGAAGTCAGCGAGCAGTACTTC
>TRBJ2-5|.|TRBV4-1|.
CASRDPGGAEETQYF
TGCGCCAGCAGGGACCCTGGAGGTGCTGAAGAGACCCAGTACTTC
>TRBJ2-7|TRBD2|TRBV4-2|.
CASSHTSGIAYEQYF
TGTGCCAGCAGCCATACTAGCGGGATCGCCTACGAGCAGTACTTC
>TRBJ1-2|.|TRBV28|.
CASTSPGGPGLYGYTF
TGTGCCAGCACATCCCCGGGCGGTCCGGGCCTCTATGGCTACACCTTC
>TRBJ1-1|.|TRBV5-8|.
CASSLWQKNTEAFF
TGTGCCAGCAGCTTGTGGCAGAAGAACACTGAAGCTTTCTTT
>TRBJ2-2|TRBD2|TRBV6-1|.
CASSGPPGLADDTGELFF
TGTGCCAGCAGTGGGCCCCCGGGACTAGCAGATGACACCGGGGAGCTGTTTTTT
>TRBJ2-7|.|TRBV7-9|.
CASSPGFEQYF
TGTGCCAGCAGCCCCGGTTTCGAGCAGTACTTC
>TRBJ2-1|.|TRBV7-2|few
CASSTQQGEQFF
TGTGCCAGCAGCACCCAACAGGGTGAGCAGTTCTTC
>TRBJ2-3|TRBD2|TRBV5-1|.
CASSTGLAGTDTQYF
TGCGCCAGCAGCACTGGACTAGCGGGAACGGATACGCAGTATTTT
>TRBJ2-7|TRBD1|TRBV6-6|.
CASSWGTGGGIYEQYF
TGTGCCAGCAGTTGGGGGACAGGGGGCGGAATCTACGAGCAGTACTTC
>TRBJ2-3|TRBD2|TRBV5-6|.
CASSSYWSASGRPDTQYF
TGTGCCAGCAGCTCCTACTGGTCGGCTAGCGGGAGACCCGATACGCAGTATTTT
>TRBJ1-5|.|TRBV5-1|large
CASSFEGDQPQHF
TGCGCCAGCAGCTTCGAGGGGGATCAGCCCCAGCATTTT
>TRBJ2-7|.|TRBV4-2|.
CASSQGIAFSYEQYF
TGTGCCAGCAGCCAAGGTATAGCCTTCTCCTACGAGCAGTACTTC
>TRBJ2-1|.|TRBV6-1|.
CASSERVSSYNEQFF
TGTGCCAGCAGTGAACGCGTGAGCTCCTACAATGAGCAGTTCTTC
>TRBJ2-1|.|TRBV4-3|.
CASSQDPGEYNEQFF
TGCGCCAGCAGCCAAGACCCGGGAGAGTACAATGAGCAGTTCTTC
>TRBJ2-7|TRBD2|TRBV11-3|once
CASSLYGDGLAVPYEQYF
TGTGCCAGCAGCTTATATGGGGATGGACTAGCGGTTCCCTACGAGCAGTACTTC
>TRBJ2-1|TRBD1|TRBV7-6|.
CASSKGQVRNEQFF
TGTGCCAGCAGCAAAGGACAGGTTCGGAATGAGCAGTTCTTC
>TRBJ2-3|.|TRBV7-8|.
CASSPRGLSTDTQYF
TGTGCCAGCAGCCCCCGAGGGCTATCCACAGATACGCAGTATTTT
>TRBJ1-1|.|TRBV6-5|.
CASSWGGTTEAFF
TGTGCCAGCAGTTGGGGGGGAACCACTGAAGCTTTCTTT
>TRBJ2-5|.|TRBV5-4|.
CASSAGSKPGTQYF
TGTGCCAGCAGCGCCGGGTCGAAGCCAGGGACCCAGTACTTC
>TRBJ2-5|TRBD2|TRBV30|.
CAWNPGGGETQYF
TGTGCCTGGAACCCCGGGGGGGGCGAGACCCAGTACTTC
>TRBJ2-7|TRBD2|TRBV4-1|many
CASSQPGTRGWYEQYF
TGCGCCAGCAGCCAACCCGGGACTAGGGGCTGGTACGAGCAGTACTTC
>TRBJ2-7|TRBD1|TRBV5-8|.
CASTPRDRGREQYF
TGTGCCAGCACCCCTCGGGACAGGGGCCGCGAGCAGTACTTC
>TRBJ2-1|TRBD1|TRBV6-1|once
CASSRGPYNEQFF
TGTGCCAGCAGCAGGGGGCCCTACAATGAGCAGTTCTTC
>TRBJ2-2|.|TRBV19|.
CASSAGRNTGELFF
TGTGCCAGTAGTGCGGGACGGAACACCGGGGAGCTGTTTTTT
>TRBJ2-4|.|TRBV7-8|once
CASSIGGGGVGNIQYF
TGTGCCAGCAGCATAGGGGGAGGCGGGGTGGGAAACATTCAGTACTTC